This entry describes one TCR beta chain. Its cognate antigen is unknown. Libraries were prepared by immunoSEQ multiplex PCR; TCRdb keeps only in-frame clonotypes and omits some of them. Of roughly 58,000 clones in the sample, 80% to 95% were seen once. The record originates from a study of early stage breast cancer tumors. Overall study results and limits: Enriched TCRB sequences shared across patients were mostly commonly generated sequences.

Germline V gene data show CDR1 as LNHDA and CDR2 as SQIVND (reference sequence). Trimming took off 6 bases at V and 1 base at J, with 9 bases between the two ends. The CDR3 loop spans 13 amino acids. Sequencing used blood. This rearrangement joins TRBV19 to TRBJ1-1; D ambiguous. The sequence derives from a person aged 65 to 85 with breast cancer. The CDR3 region is CASSQQQNTEAFF. Here the CDR3 DNA reads TGTGCCAGTAGCCAACAGCAGAACACTGAAGCTTTCTTT.